This record looks at one T cell receptor beta chain sequence and its context. Its matching antigen is unknown. The sample comes from a study of shared clonotypes between healthy human individuals. Study at large: Samples came from a couple of female and a few male donors aged 18 to 49.

Both subsets, CD45RA+ naive and CD45RA-negative memory, were split from the CD4+ cells. Regarding the study as a whole: Tissue TCR repertoires likely differ from these blood-only repertoires.

TCRdb's table, derived via immunoSEQ multiplex PCR, lists solely in-frame clones and lacks some. The sample shows 1.5 million to 1.9 million clones, around 98% of them seen only once. Germline CDR1 SGHTS, CDR2 YDEGEE. The CDR3 extends over 10 amino acids. Trimming removed 2 bases at V and 15 bases at J, with 9 bases between. The clonotype originates from a man aged 25-40 years in good health. Input material: naive CD4+ T cells sorted from blood. Subset meaning: CD45RA+ positively selected. J is TRBJ1-5 and V is TRBV5-8; D might be TRBD1 (5 bases). For the CDR3, the DNA is TGTGCCAGCAGCTTCCCGGGGCGGCATTTT. Its translation: CASSFPGRHF.